A selection of T cell receptor beta chains follows, all from one sample in a study of cytomegalovirus exposure and HLA in healthy donors. This table comes from immunoSEQ multiplex PCR, and its TCRdb copy is limited to in-frame clones, with some not included. The sample has under 150,000 clones; 75% to 90% are singletons. The specimen sequenced was PBMCs. The receptor source for this set is a woman aged 25 to 39 in good health and CMV-seropositive. The CDR3 runs from the conserved cysteine through the conserved F or W. Each record gives: clone size, J gene, D gene, V gene, CDR3 DNA, CDR3 protein. The D gene is left open where the match is weak. The size entry is marked missing in some rows and otherwise reads once, few, many or a size class.

clone size: NA
J gene: TRBJ2-1
D gene: NA
V gene: TRBV10-2
CDR3 DNA: TGCGCCAGCAGTGAGAGCGTGGGGCAGTTCTTC
CDR3 protein: CASSESVGQFF

clone size: NA
J gene: TRBJ1-6
D gene: NA
V gene: TRBV30
CDR3 DNA: TGTGCCTGGAGTGTAACAGGAACCAATTCACCCCTCCACTTT
CDR3 protein: CAWSVTGTNSPLHF

clone size: NA
J gene: TRBJ1-2
D gene: NA
V gene: TRBV28
CDR3 DNA: TGTGCCAGCGGGGCTCTCCCCGGCTATGGCTACACCTTC
CDR3 protein: CASGALPGYGYTF

clone size: NA
J gene: TRBJ2-7
D gene: TRBD1
V gene: TRBV19
CDR3 DNA: TGTGCCAGTACCCCGGACAGGATACCCTACGAGCAGTACTTC
CDR3 protein: CASTPDRIPYEQYF

clone size: few
J gene: TRBJ1-3
D gene: NA
V gene: TRBV28
CDR3 DNA: TGTGCCAGCAGATTCGGACAGAGCTCTGGAAACACCATATATTTT
CDR3 protein: CASRFGQSSGNTIYF

clone size: NA
J gene: TRBJ2-7
D gene: TRBD2
V gene: TRBV19
CDR3 DNA: TGTGCCAGTAGTGTTAGCGGGGCCGGGGGTGAGCAGTACTTC
CDR3 protein: CASSVSGAGGEQYF

clone size: few
J gene: TRBJ1-3
D gene: NA
V gene: TRBV27
CDR3 DNA: TGTGCCAGCAGCCCTTACAGGGACGGAGGAAACACCATATATTTT
CDR3 protein: CASSPYRDGGNTIYF

clone size: NA
J gene: TRBJ1-1
D gene: TRBD1
V gene: TRBV6-5
CDR3 DNA: TGTGCCAGCAGTTACTGGGCCGGGACAGGGGAAACTGAAGCTTTCTTT
CDR3 protein: CASSYWAGTGETEAFF

clone size: once
J gene: TRBJ1-1
D gene: NA
V gene: TRBV10-3
CDR3 DNA: TGTGCCATCAAAGGGGTACCTGGGTCTGAAGCTTTCTTT
CDR3 protein: CAIKGVPGSEAFF

clone size: NA
J gene: TRBJ2-3
D gene: NA
V gene: TRBV28
CDR3 DNA: TGTGCCAGCAGGACAGGAGCCAGGGGTACGCAGTATTTT
CDR3 protein: CASRTGARGTQYF

clone size: NA
J gene: TRBJ2-2
D gene: NA
V gene: TRBV13
CDR3 DNA: TGTGCCAGCAGCTGGGGGGGGCGTGCGAACACCGGGGAGCTGTTTTTT
CDR3 protein: CASSWGGRANTGELFF

clone size: NA
J gene: TRBJ2-7
D gene: NA
V gene: TRBV28
CDR3 DNA: TGTGCCAGCAGTCCCACGCCGCGCGGGGCCTCCTACGAGCAGTACTTC
CDR3 protein: CASSPTPRGASYEQYF

clone size: NA
J gene: TRBJ2-5
D gene: NA
V gene: TRBV11-2
CDR3 DNA: TGTGCCAGCAGCTTAGAAGTGGCAGAAGAGACCCAGTACTTC
CDR3 protein: CASSLEVAEETQYF

clone size: NA
J gene: TRBJ2-1
D gene: TRBD2
V gene: TRBV27
CDR3 DNA: TGTGCCAGCAGTCTAGCGGGAGCTAGGTACAATGAGCAGTTCTTC
CDR3 protein: CASSLAGARYNEQFF

clone size: NA
J gene: TRBJ2-7
D gene: TRBD1
V gene: TRBV7-9
CDR3 DNA: TGTGCCAGCAGCTCAGACAGGGGGGCTACCTACGAGCAGTACTTC
CDR3 protein: CASSSDRGATYEQYF

clone size: NA
J gene: TRBJ2-3
D gene: NA
V gene: TRBV19
CDR3 DNA: TGTGCCAGTAGTATTAGGGAGACAGATACGCAGTATTTT
CDR3 protein: CASSIRETDTQYF

clone size: NA
J gene: TRBJ1-2
D gene: NA
V gene: TRBV5-6
CDR3 DNA: TGTGCCAGCAGCTTGAGGGGGTATGGCTACACCTTC
CDR3 protein: CASSLRGYGYTF

clone size: NA
J gene: TRBJ1-1
D gene: TRBD1
V gene: TRBV2
CDR3 DNA: TGTGCCAGTGGGACAGAGATGAACACTGAAGCTTTCTTT
CDR3 protein: CASGTEMNTEAFF

clone size: NA
J gene: TRBJ1-5
D gene: TRBD1
V gene: TRBV6-1
CDR3 DNA: TGTGCCAGCAGACAGGGGGCAAATCAGCCCCAGCATTTT
CDR3 protein: CASRQGANQPQHF

clone size: NA
J gene: TRBJ2-7
D gene: TRBD1
V gene: TRBV10-3
CDR3 DNA: TGTGCCATCAGTGAGTCTAATGGTCGAATTTTCGGGACAGGGTATTTTTCCTACGAGCAGTACTTC
CDR3 protein: CAISESNGRIFGTGYFSYEQYF

clone size: once
J gene: TRBJ1-3
D gene: NA
V gene: TRBV11-2
CDR3 DNA: TGTGCCAGCAGCTCAACGGGCTCTGGAAACACCATATATTTT
CDR3 protein: CASSSTGSGNTIYF

clone size: NA
J gene: TRBJ1-2
D gene: TRBD1
V gene: TRBV28
CDR3 DNA: TGTGCCAGCAGTTCCCGGACAGGTCAAAGCTACACCTTC
CDR3 protein: CASSSRTGQSYTF

clone size: NA
J gene: TRBJ1-5
D gene: NA
V gene: TRBV4-2
CDR3 DNA: TGTGCCAGCAGCCAAGATCTTGGCAGGGGTCAGCCCCAGCATTTT
CDR3 protein: CASSQDLGRGQPQHF

clone size: once
J gene: TRBJ2-1
D gene: TRBD2
V gene: TRBV10-3
CDR3 DNA: TGTGCCATCAGGAGGGAGGGACCTAACAATGAGCAGTTCTTC
CDR3 protein: CAIRREGPNNEQFF